What follows are 5 T cell receptor beta chains derived from one specimen sequenced in a study of neurological immune-mediated disorders. TCRdb ran MiXCR on the 5' RACE reads and lists one entry per CDR3 protein. This table has about 10,000 distinct CDR3 sequences, around 21% appearing once. What was sequenced was CD8+ T cells from blood. Every receptor here comes from a woman in her sixties or seventies with HTLV-1-associated myelopathy (HAM/TSP).

This clonotype was counted many times. The chain couples TRBV6-5 to TRBJ1-6; D not resolved. The V end was cut by 2 bases, the J end by 5 bases, with 7 bases between. Germline V gene data show CDR1 as MNHEY and CDR2 as SVGAGI. The CDR3 length is 14 residues. DNA of the CDR3: TGTGCCAGCAGTTACAGGGTGAATAATTCACCCCTCCACTTT. Protein product: CASSYRVNNSPLHF.

This clonotype was observed many times. The J gene is TRBJ2-1, the V gene TRBV3-1, with D possibly being TRBD1 or TRBD2 (5 bases each). CDR1 and CDR2 from the germline V gene are LGHDT and YNNKEL (reference sequence). This CDR3 contains 16 residues. V gave up 1 base and J gave up 1 base, with 11 bases separating them. The chain's CDR3 is CASSQGAGSSYNEQFF. CDR3 coding DNA: TGTGCCAGCAGCCAAGGGGCAGGGAGTTCCTACAATGAGCAGTTCTTC.

By its share, this clonotype is medium-sized (0.01 to 0.1%). V usage is TRBV11-2 and J usage is TRBJ2-1; D ambiguous. The CDR3 length is 17 residues. From germline, CDR1 is SGHAT and CDR2 FQNNGV. V dropped 2 bases and J dropped 7 bases, with 21 bases sitting between them. Here the CDR3 reads CASSLHSVVEFKNEQFF. CDR3 nucleotides: TGTGCCAGCAGCTTACATTCAGTTGTGGAATTTAAGAATGAGCAGTTCTTC.

This clonotype was counted ten times or more. The chain employs TRBV20-1 and TRBJ1-2; D ambiguous. CDR3 size: 13 residues. Trimming shortened V by 4 bases and J by 2 bases, and 11 bases separated the two germline ends. Per the germline V gene, CDR1 is DFQATT and CDR2 is SNEGSKA (reference sequence). The DNA of the CDR3 is TGCAGTGCTATGTGGTTGGAGAACTATGGCTACACCTTC. Amino acid sequence: CSAMWLENYGYTF.

This clonotype ranks as medium-sized. V usage is TRBV5-1 and J usage is TRBJ1-2; perhaps TRBD1 as D (5 bases). Germline values: CDR1 SGHRS, CDR2 YFSETQ. Trimming took 2 bases from V and 4 from J, leaving 9 bases between them. The CDR3 sequence is 13 residues long. The CDR3 bases are TGCGCCAGCAGCTTACAGGATTTCTATGGCTACACCTTC. This translates into CASSLQDFYGYTF.